This TCR beta chain was captured in a study of neurological immune-mediated disorders. MiXCR, applied by TCRdb to the 5' RACE reads, yields one record per CDR3 protein. Of 52,000 or so distinct CDR3 sequences listed, about 4% are singletons. This clonotype was counted at least ten times. Germline and junction disagree at one end, which may indicate a read error. The CDR3 spans 15 residues. CDR1 is SGHKS, CDR2 YYEKEE, per germline (reference sequence). Input material: CD4+ T cells from blood. V and J are TRBV5-5 and TRBJ2-2; the D gene is possibly TRBD2 (6 bases). This clonotype was obtained from a woman in her 40s with multiple sclerosis. Written as DNA, the CDR3 is TGTGCCAGCACCTTGGGACTCCCCCTTACCGGGGAGCTGTTTTTT. Protein: CASTLGLPLTGELFF.